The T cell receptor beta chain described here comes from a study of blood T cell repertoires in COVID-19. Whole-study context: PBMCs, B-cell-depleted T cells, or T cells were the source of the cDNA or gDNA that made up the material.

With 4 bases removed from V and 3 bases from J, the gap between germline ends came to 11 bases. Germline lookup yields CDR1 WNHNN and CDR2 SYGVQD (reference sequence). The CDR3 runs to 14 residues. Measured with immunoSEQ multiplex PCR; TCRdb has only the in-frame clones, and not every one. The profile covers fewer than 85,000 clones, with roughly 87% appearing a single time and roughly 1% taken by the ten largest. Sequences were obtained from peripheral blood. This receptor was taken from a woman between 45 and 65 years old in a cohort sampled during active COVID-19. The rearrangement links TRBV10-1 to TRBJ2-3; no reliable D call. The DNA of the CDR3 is TGCGCCAGCAGTGCTCATGGTCTAACAGATACGCAGTATTTT. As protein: CASSAHGLTDTQYF.